A single sample gave rise to the 12 T cell receptor beta chains below, sequenced in a study of blood T cell repertoires in COVID-19. Measured with immunoSEQ multiplex PCR; TCRdb has only the in-frame clones, and not every one. Of about 200,000 clones in the sample, around three quarters were seen once. The sample was peripheral blood. These receptors were taken from an older woman with acute or convalescent COVID-19.

The chain links TRBV6-5 to TRBJ1-3, with D tentatively TRBD1 (6 bases). V dropped 6 bases and J dropped 4 bases, with 13 bases sitting between them. The CDR3 is made up of 14 amino acids. The germline V gene encodes CDR1 MNHEY and CDR2 SVGAGI. The CDR3 protein is CASSPWTEGNTIYF. The CDR3 bases are TGTGCCAGCAGCCCCTGGACAGAAGGAAACACCATATATTTT.

V usage is TRBV30 and J usage is TRBJ2-3; 11 nucleotides match TRBD2. Germline V gene sequence: CDR1 GTSNPN, CDR2 SVGIG (reference sequence). This CDR3 is 15 amino acids long. The J segment lost 5 bases and the V segment lost 1 base, leaving 5 bases of the junction unmatched. The CDR3 region has the DNA TGTGCCTGGAGTGCGATAGCGGGGGGGGAAGATACGCAGTATTTT. The encoded protein is CAWSAIAGGEDTQYF.

This clone appeared once. The chain recombines TRBV24-1 with TRBJ2-2; 9 nucleotides line up with TRBD2. Germline CDR1 KGHDR, CDR2 SFDVKD. V gave up 3 bases and J gave up 4 bases; unmatched junction bases: 2. CDR3 length equals 15 residues. The CDR3 DNA reads as TGTGCCACCAGTGATAGCGGGAGGAGCACCGGGGAGCTGTTTTTT. Residues: CATSDSGRSTGELFF.

V is TRBV4-2 and J is TRBJ2-7, with 10 positions matching TRBD2. Germline V gene data show CDR1 as LGHNA and CDR2 as YNFKEQ. V trimming: 4 bases; J trimming: 7 bases; junction bases outside the gene matches: 16. The CDR3 sequence is 17 residues long. CDR3 loop: CASSRKCLAGAHREQYF. The CDR3 nucleotides are TGTGCCAGCAGCCGGAAATGTCTAGCGGGGGCTCATAGGGAGCAGTACTTC.

This clone was seen just once. J is TRBJ1-4 and V is TRBV10-3, with TRBD1 matching 9 bases. The CDR3 is 13 amino acids. V dropped 8 bases and J dropped 5; count of bases not matched to a gene: 3. Germline values: CDR1 ENHRY, CDR2 SYGVKD. DNA of the CDR3: TGTGCCATCCGGGGGACAGGGAATGAAAAACTGTTTTTT. Translating gives CAIRGTGNEKLFF.

This chain connects TRBV5-1 to TRBJ1-6; 9 bases are a match to TRBD1. Germline V gene data show CDR1 as SGHRS and CDR2 as YFSETQ. The V and J ends lost 0 bases and 7 bases, in that order; junction bases with no gene match: 5. The CDR3 length is 16 residues. CDR3 DNA sequence: TGCGCCAGCAGCTTGGTAGGGACAGGGACCAATTCACCCCTCCACTTT. Its protein is CASSLVGTGTNSPLHF.

This chain connects TRBV18 to TRBJ1-1, with D tentatively TRBD1 (6 bases). Germline V gene lookup returns CDR1 KGHSH and CDR2 LQKENI. Trimming removed 4 bases at V and 4 bases at J, with 7 bases between. The CDR3 covers 12 residues. CDR3 bases: TGTGCCAGCTCACGGGACATCACTGAAGCTTTCTTT. Its protein product is CASSRDITEAFF. Supplemented by reference TRBV18 and TRBJ1-1, the full variable domain reads NAGVMQNPRHLVRRRGQEARLRCSPMKGHSHVYWYRQLPEEGLKFMVYLQKENIIDESGMPKERFSAEFPKEGPSILRIQQVVRGDSAAYFCASSRDITEAFFGQGTRLTVV.

The CDR3 loop is CAISETPDRGETQYF. CDR3 in DNA: TGTGCCATCAGTGAGACCCCGGACAGGGGCGAGACCCAGTACTTC. The V call is TRBV10-3, the J call TRBJ2-5; 9 nucleotides align to TRBD1. J gave up 5 bases and V 2 bases, and 6 bases lay outside the gene matches. This CDR3 is 15 amino acids long. Looked up from germline, CDR1 is ENHRY and CDR2 is SYGVKD.

V and J are TRBV7-8 and TRBJ2-7; a weak D match, TRBD1 (5 bases). The CDR3 has 12 residues. The germline V gene encodes CDR1 SGHVS and CDR2 FQNEAQ. V lost 4 bases and J lost 3, with 7 bases in between. The CDR3 sequence: CASSSRDYEQYF. In nucleotides, the CDR3 is TGTGCCAGCAGCTCCAGGGACTACGAGCAGTACTTC.

The V and J genes are TRBV30 and TRBJ2-7; D uncertain. V was clipped by 3 bases and J by 2 bases, with 11 bases between them. Germline CDR1 GTSNPN, CDR2 SVGIG (reference sequence). The CDR3 spans 13 residues. DNA of the CDR3: TGTGCCTGGAGACGCAACTTGCCCTACGAGCAGTACTTC. This gives the protein CAWRRNLPYEQYF.

This clone was observed a handful of times. The V call is TRBV5-4, the J call TRBJ2-3; a possible D gene is TRBD1 (5 bases). Trimming cost V 4 bases and J 3 bases, with 9 bases left between them. Germline V CDR1 and CDR2: SGHNT, YYREEE (reference sequence). CDR3 size: 13 residues. The CDR3: CASSIQGTDTQYF. The CDR3 DNA sequence: TGTGCCAGCAGCATCCAGGGAACAGATACGCAGTATTTT.

The CDR3 sequence: CASSLEGQGNSPLHF. The CDR3, as DNA: TGCGCCAGCAGCTTGGAGGGACAGGGTAATTCACCCCTCCACTTT. This chain joins TRBV5-1 and TRBJ1-6, with TRBD1 identical over 9 bases. V lost 0 bases and J lost 6; bases outside the gene matches: 1. The CDR3 runs 15 residues. The germline V gene has CDR1 SGHRS and CDR2 YFSETQ.